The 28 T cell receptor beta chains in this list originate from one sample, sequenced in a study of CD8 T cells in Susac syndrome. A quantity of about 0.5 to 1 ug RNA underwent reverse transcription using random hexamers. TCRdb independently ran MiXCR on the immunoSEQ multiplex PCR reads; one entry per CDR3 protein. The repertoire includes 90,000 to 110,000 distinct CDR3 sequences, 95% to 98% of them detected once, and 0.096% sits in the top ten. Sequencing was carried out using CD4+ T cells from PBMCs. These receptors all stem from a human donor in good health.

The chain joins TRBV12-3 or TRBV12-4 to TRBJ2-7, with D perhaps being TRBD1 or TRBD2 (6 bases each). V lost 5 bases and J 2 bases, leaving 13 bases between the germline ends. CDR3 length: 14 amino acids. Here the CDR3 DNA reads TGTGCCAGCAGTATACAGGGAGGTCCCTACGAGCAGTACTTC. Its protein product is CASSIQGGPYEQYF.

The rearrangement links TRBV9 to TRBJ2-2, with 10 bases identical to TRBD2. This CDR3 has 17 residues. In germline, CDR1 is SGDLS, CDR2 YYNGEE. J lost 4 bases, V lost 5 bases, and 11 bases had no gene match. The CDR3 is CASRNPGLATSTGELFF. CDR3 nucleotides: TGTGCCAGCAGGAACCCGGGACTAGCGACAAGCACCGGGGAGCTGTTTTTT.

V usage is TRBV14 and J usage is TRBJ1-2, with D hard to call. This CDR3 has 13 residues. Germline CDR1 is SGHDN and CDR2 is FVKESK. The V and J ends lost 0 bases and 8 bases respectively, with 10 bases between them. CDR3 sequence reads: CASSQDEFGGYTF. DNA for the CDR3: TGTGCCAGCAGCCAAGATGAATTCGGGGGCTACACCTTC. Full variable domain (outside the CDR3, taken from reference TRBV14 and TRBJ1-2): EAGVTQFPSHSVIEKGQTVTLRCDPISGHDNLYWYRRVMGKEIKFLLHFVKESKQDESGMPNNRFLAERTGGTYSTLKVQPAELEDSGVYFCASSQDEFGGYTFGSGTRLTVV.

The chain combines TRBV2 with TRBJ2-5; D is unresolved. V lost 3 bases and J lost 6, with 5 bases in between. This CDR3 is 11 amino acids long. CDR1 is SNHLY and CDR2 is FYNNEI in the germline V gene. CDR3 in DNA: TGTGCCAGCAGTGACGGGCAGACCCAGTACTTC. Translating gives CASSDGQTQYF.

In nucleotides, the CDR3 is TGTGCCAGCAGTACCAGGAACACCGGGGAGCTGTTTTTT. Translating gives CASSTRNTGELFF. The chain links TRBV6-2 or TRBV6-3 to TRBJ2-2; D gene uncertain. In germline, CDR1 is MNHEY, CDR2 SVGEGT. The ends were cut back, 5 bases at V and 1 base at J, with 5 bases in the middle. The CDR3 spans 13 residues.

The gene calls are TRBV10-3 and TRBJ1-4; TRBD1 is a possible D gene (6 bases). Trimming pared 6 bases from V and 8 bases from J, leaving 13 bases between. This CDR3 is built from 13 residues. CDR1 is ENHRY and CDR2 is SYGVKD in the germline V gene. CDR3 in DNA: TGTGCCATCAGGATGGGGGCCGAGGAAAAACTGTTTTTT. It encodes CAIRMGAEEKLFF.

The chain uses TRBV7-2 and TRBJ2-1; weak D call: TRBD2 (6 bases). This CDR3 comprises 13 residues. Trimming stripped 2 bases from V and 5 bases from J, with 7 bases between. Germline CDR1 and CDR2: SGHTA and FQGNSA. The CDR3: CASSLKRDNEQFF. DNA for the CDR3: TGTGCCAGCAGCTTAAAGCGGGACAATGAGCAGTTCTTC.

The CDR3 reads CSAQPGTSGANVLTF. CDR3 sequence (DNA): TGCAGTGCCCAACCGGGGACCTCTGGGGCCAACGTCCTGACTTTC. The chain combines TRBV20-1 with TRBJ2-6; D may be TRBD1 or TRBD2 (5 bases each). This CDR3 is 15 amino acids long. Germline V CDR1 and CDR2: DFQATT, SNEGSKA (reference sequence). Deletions cut 6 bases from V and 0 bases from J, with 12 bases between.

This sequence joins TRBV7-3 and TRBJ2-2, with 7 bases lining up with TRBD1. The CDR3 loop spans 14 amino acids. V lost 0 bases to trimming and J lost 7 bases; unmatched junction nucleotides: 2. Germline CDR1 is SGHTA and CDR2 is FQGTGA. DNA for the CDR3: TGTGCCAGCAGCTTAACGGGGACAGTCGGGGAGCTGTTTTTT. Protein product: CASSLTGTVGELFF.

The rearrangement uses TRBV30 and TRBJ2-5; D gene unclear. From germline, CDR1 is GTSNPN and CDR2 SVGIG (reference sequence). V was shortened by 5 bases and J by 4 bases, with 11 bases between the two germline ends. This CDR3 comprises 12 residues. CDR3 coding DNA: TGTGCCTGGGACCCCTACGGAGAGACCCAGTACTTC. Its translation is CAWDPYGETQYF.

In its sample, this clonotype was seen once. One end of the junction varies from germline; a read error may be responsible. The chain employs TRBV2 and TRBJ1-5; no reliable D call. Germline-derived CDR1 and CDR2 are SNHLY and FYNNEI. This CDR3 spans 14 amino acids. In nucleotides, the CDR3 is TGTGCCAGCAATGAAAGGTCCGGGGTTCAGCCCCAGCATTTT. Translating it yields CASNERSGVQPQHF. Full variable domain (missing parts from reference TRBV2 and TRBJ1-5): EPEVTQTPSHQVTQMGQEVILRCVPISNHLYFYWYRQILGQKVEFLVSFYNNEISEKSEIFDDQFSVERPDGSNFTLKIRSTKLEDSAMYFCASNERSGVQPQHFGDGTRLSIL.

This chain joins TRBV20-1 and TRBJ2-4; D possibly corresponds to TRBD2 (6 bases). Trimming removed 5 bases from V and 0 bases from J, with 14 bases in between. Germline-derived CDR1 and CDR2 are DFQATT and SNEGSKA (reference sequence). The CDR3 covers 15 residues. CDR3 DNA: TGCAGTGCTTCCCGCGCTAGCGTAGCCAAAAACATTCAGTACTTC. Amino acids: CSASRASVAKNIQYF.

This CDR3 reads CASSGTGGNQPQHF. The CDR3 DNA is TGTGCCAGCAGTGGTACAGGGGGCAATCAGCCCCAGCATTTT. The rearrangement links TRBV2 to TRBJ1-5; 7 positions agree with TRBD1. The CDR3 contains 14 residues. The germline V gene has CDR1 SNHLY and CDR2 FYNNEI. Germline trimming cut 4 bases from V and 2 bases from J; bases unmatched to any gene: 2.

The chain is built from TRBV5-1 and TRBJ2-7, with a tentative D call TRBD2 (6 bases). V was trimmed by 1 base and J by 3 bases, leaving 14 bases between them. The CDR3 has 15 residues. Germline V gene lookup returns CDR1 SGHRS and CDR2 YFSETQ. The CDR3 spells CASSLSSGDHYEQYF. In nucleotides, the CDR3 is TGCGCCAGCAGCTTGTCATCGGGGGACCACTACGAGCAGTACTTC.

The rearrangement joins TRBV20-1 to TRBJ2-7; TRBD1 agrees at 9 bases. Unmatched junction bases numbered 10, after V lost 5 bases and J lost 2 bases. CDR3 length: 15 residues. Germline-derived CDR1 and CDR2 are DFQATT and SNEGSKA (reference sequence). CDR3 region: CSARDRVKGAYEQYF. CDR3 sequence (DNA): TGCAGTGCTCGGGACAGGGTTAAAGGGGCCTACGAGCAGTACTTC.

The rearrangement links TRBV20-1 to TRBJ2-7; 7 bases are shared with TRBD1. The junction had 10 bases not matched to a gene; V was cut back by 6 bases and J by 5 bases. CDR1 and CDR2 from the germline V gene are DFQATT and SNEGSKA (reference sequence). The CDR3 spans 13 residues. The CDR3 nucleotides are TGCAGTGCCGTGACAGGGTTGGGGAACGAGCAGTACTTC. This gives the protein CSAVTGLGNEQYF.

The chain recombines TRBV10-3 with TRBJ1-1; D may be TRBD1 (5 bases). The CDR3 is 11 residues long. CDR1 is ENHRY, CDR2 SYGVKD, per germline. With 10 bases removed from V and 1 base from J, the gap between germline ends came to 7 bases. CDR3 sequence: CATGQNTEAFF. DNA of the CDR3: TGTGCCACCGGACAGAACACTGAAGCTTTCTTT.

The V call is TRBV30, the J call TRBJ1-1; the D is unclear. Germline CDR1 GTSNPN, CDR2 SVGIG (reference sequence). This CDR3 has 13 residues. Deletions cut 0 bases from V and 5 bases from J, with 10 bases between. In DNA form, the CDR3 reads TGTGCCTGGAGTGTTGGTGTCGGGACTGAAGCTTTCTTT. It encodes CAWSVGVGTEAFF.

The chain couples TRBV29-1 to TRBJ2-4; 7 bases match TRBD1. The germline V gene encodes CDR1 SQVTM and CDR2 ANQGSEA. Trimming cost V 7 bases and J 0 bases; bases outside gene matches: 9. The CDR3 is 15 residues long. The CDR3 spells CSAKDRRTAKNIQYF. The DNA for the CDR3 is TGCAGCGCCAAGGACAGGCGGACAGCCAAAAACATTCAGTACTTC.

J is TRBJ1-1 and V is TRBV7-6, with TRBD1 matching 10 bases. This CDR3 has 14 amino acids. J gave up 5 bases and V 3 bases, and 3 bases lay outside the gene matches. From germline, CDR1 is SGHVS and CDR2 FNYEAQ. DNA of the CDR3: TGTGCCAGCAGCTTCGGGACAGGGGAAACTGAAGCTTTCTTT. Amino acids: CASSFGTGETEAFF.

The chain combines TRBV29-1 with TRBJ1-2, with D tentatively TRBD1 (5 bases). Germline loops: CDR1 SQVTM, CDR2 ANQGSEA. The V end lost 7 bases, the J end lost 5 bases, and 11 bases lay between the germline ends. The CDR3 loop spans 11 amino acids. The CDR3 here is CSATGVYGYTF. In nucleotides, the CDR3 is TGCAGCGCCACGGGGGTATATGGCTACACCTTC.

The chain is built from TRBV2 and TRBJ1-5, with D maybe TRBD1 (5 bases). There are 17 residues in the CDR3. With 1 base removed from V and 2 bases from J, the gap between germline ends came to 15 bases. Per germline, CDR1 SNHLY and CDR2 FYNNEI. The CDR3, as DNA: TGTGCCAGCAGTGAAGAAGGGCCAGGGTTGCGCAATCAGCCCCAGCATTTT. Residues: CASSEEGPGLRNQPQHF.

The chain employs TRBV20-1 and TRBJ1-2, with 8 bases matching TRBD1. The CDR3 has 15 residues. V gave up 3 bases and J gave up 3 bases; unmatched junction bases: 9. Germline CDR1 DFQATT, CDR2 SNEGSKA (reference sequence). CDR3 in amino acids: CSARDDRGIDYGYTF. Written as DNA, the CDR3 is TGCAGTGCTAGGGACGACAGGGGAATAGACTATGGCTACACCTTC.

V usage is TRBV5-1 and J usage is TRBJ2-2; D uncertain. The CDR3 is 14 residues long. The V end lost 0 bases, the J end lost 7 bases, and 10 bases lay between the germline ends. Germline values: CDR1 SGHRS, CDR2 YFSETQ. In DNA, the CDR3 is TGCGCCAGCAGCTTGGGAGAGTTTATCGGGGAGCTGTTTTTT. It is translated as CASSLGEFIGELFF.

In nucleotides, the CDR3 is TGTGCCAGTAGCGGGGGGGCCCGCGAGACCCAGTACTTC. Protein: CASSGGARETQYF. V gene TRBV12-3 or TRBV12-4 combines with J gene TRBJ2-5, with 11 bases that match TRBD2. Trimming took 9 bases from V and 5 from J; bases not matched to a gene: 5. The CDR3 is 13 residues long.

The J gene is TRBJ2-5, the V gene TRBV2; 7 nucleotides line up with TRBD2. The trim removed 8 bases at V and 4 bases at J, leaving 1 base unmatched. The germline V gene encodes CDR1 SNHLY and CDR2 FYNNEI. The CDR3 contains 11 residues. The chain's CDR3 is CASGGGETQYF. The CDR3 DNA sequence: TGTGCCAGCGGCGGGGGAGAGACCCAGTACTTC.

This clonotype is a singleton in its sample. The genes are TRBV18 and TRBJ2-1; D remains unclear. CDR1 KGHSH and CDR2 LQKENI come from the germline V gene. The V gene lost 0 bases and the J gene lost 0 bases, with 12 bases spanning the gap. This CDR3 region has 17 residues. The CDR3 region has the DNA TGTGCCAGCTCACCACCGAGATGGGATATCTCCTACAATGAGCAGTTCTTC. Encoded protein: CASSPPRWDISYNEQFF.

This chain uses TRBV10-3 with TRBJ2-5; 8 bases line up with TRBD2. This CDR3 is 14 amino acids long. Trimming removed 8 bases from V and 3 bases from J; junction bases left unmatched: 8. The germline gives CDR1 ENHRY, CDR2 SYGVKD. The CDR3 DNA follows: TGTGCCATCGCAGCAAGCGGGAGCAAAGAGACCCAGTACTTC. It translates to CAIAASGSKETQYF.